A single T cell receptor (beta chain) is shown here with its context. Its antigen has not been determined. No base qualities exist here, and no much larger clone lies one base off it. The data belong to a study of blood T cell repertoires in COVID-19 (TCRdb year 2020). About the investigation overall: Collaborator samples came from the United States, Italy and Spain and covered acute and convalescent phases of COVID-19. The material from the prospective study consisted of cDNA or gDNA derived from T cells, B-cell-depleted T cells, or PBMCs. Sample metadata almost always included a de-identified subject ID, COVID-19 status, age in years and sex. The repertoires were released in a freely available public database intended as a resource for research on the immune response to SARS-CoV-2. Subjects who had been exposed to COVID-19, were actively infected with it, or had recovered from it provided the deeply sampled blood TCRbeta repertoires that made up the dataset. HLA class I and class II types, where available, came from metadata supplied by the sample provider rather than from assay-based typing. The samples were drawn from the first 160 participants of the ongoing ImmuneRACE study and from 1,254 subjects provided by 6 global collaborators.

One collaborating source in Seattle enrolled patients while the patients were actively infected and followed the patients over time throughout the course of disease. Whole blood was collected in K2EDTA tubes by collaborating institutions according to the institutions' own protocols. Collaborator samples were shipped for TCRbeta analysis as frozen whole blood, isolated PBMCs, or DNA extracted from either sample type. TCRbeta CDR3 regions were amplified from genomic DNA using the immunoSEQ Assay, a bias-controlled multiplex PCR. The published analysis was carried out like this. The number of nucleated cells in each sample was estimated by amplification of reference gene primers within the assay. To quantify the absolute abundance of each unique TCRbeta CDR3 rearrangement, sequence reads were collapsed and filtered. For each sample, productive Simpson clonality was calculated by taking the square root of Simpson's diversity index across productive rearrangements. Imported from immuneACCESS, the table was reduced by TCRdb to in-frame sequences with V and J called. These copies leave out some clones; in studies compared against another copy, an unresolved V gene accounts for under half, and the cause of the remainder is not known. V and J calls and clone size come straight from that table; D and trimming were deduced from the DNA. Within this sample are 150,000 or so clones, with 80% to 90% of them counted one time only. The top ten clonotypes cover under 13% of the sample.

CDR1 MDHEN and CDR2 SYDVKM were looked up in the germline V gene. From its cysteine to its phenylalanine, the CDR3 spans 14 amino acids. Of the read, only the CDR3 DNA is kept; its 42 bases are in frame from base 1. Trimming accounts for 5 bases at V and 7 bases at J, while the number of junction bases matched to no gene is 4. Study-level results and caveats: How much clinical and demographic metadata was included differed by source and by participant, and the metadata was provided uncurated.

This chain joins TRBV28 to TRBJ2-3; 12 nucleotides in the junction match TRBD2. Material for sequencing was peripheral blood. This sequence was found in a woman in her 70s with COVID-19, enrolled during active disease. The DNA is TGTGCCAGCAGTACTAGCGGGGGGTGGAATACGCAGTATTTT. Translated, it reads CASSTSGGWNTQYF.